These T cell receptor beta chains were read from a single sample in a study of blood T cell repertoires in COVID-19. Only in-frame clones appear in the TCRdb table, and some are missing; sequencing was by immunoSEQ multiplex PCR. The sample holds over 110,000 clones, around 78% seen once. Sequencing was done on a sample of peripheral blood. These receptors came from a woman aged 60-75 years with acute or convalescent COVID-19. The CDR3 runs from the conserved cysteine through the conserved F or W. D genes are given only for firm matches.

length	V	J	D	CDR3
14	TRBV28	TRBJ2-5	.	CASSFEGGKETQYF
16	TRBV7-8	TRBJ2-7	TRBD1	CASSLAGTATSYEQYF
15	TRBV2	TRBJ1-5	.	CASSGQEVRNQPQHF
15	TRBV4-1	TRBJ1-3	TRBD1	CASSPDRNSGNTIYF
14	TRBV28	TRBJ1-5	.	CASSFSPPNQPQHF
14	TRBV9	TRBJ2-1	TRBD2	CASSFRTSADEQFF
17	TRBV2	TRBJ2-2	TRBD2	CASTSGLAGGVAGELFF
15	TRBV18	TRBJ1-6	.	CASSPPGRMNSPLHF
15	TRBV11-3	TRBJ1-1	.	CASSLGPGMNTEAFF
14	TRBV11-2	TRBJ2-7	TRBD2	CASSAGGRRYEQYF
15	TRBV11-1	TRBJ2-1	TRBD2	CASSKTGTSGLEQFF